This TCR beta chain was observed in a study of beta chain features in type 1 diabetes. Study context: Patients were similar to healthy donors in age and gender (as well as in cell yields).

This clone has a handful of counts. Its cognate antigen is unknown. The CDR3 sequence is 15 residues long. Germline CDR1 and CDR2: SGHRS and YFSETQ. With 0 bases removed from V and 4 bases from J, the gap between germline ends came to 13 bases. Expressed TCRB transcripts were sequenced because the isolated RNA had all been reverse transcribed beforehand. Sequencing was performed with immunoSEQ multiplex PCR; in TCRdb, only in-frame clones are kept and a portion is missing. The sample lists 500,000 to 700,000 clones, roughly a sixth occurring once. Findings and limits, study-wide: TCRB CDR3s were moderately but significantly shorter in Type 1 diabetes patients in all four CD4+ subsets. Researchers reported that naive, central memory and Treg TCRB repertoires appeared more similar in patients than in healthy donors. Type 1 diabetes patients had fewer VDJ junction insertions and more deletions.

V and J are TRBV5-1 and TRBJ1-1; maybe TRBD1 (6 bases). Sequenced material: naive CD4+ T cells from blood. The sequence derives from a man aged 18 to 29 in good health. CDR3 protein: CASSLVRGYSTEAFF. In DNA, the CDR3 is TGCGCCAGCAGCTTGGTTAGGGGGTACAGCACTGAAGCTTTCTTT.